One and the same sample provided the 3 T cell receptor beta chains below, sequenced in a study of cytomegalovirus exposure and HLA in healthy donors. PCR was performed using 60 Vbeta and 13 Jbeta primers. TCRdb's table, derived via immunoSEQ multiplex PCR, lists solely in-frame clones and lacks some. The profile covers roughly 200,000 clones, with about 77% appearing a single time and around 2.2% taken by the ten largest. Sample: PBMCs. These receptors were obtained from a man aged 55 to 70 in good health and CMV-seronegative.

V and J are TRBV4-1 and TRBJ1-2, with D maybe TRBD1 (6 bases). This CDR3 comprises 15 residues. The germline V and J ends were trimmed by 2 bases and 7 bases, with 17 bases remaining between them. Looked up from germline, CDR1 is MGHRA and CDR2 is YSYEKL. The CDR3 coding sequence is TGCGCCAGCAGCCAACATTTCACCGGGGACATTGGCTACACCTTC. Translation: CASSQHFTGDIGYTF.

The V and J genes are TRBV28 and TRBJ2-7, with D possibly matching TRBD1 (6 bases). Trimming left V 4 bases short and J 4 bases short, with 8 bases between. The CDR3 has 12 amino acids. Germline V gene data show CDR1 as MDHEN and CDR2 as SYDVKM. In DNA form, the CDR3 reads TGTGCCAGCAGTTCCAGGGGTTACGAGCAGTACTTC. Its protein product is CASSSRGYEQYF.

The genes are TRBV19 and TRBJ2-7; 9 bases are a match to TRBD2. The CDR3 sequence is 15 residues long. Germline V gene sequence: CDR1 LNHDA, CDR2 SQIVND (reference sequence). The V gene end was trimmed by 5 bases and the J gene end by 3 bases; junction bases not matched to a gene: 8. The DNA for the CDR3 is TGTGCCAGTAGTGGGACTAGCCGAGGAAACTACGAGCAGTACTTC. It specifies CASSGTSRGNYEQYF.